This TCR beta chain was captured by sequencing in a study of vaccination effects on CD4 cells after COVID-19 (dated by TCRdb to 2022 to 2024). Background for the entire study: Two doses of either the BNT162b2 or the mRNA-1273 mRNA SARS-CoV-2 vaccine were administered to participants. The Oncomine TCR Beta short-read assay on an Illumina iSeq 100 was used to sequence cultures from other donors in the study. The study compared SARS-CoV-2 spike-specific CD4+ TCR repertoires before and after mRNA vaccination in COVID-19 convalescent patients and infection-naive vaccine recipients. A total of 10 COVID-19 convalescent patients and a handful of SARS-CoV-2-naive healthy vaccine recipients were included in the full study. General findings and caveats noted by the study authors: At late post-vaccination timepoints, both infection-induced and vaccine-induced clones showed marked clonal contraction, consistent with waning T cell responses. Among healthy vaccine recipients, nearly all vaccine-induced clones were SARS-CoV-2 mono-reactive, and just 1 of 255 was cross-reactive with common cold coronaviruses. The study was limited by a small number of convalescent patients and lacked early post-infection timepoints.

In the ViraFEST assay, PBMC were stimulated with viral peptide pools, and TCR sequencing was then used to find antigen-specific CD4+ T cell clonotypes based on their expansion. After less than 13 days of culture, CD4+ T cells were isolated with the EasySep CD4+ T cell isolation kit. Negative nucleocapsid antibody results before and after vaccination confirmed that the healthy vaccine recipients had no prior SARS-CoV-2 infection. Approximately 2 million PBMC per well were cultured in IMDM with approximately 5% human AB serum, roughly 11 IU/ml IL-2 and gentamicin, plus 10 ug/ml peptides. Half of the culture medium was replaced with fresh IL-2-containing medium on days 3 and 7. Unless otherwise noted, each peptide stimulation condition was cultured in triplicate wells. PBMC were separated from whole blood using Ficoll-Paque Plus gradient centrifugation and were then either cryopreserved at -140C or used fresh. Overlapping peptide pools spanned the spike proteins of SARS-CoV-2 and the common cold coronaviruses HCoV-NL63, HCoV-OC43 and HCoV-229E. The QIAamp micro DNA kit was used to extract genomic DNA from the cultured CD4+ T cells.

The CDR3 runs 15 amino acids, cysteine and phenylalanine included. Only the CDR3 DNA is retained, 45 bases long and in frame from the first base. Cut back by 3 bases and 1 base, the V and J ends lie 13 bases apart. The germline V gene provides CDR1 SGHRS and CDR2 YFSETQ. This clone was found a few times. Its antigen remains undetermined. The record has no base qualities; no much larger clone is one base away. Receptor libraries were prepared by the immunoSEQ multiplex PCR assay. DNA from the CD4+ T cells that had been cultured and isolated underwent TCR beta CDR3 sequencing. For the original study's pipeline: Non-productive TCR sequences were removed, reads were trimmed to the CDR3 region, and CDR3s of at least 7 amino acids were retained. Antigen-specific clonotypes were identified using the MANAFEST web app by comparison of expansion in peptide wells against reference cultures. For clones to be considered positive, expansion at FDR<0.05 versus reference and all other wells, an odds ratio above 5, and a frequency above 0.1% in two replicate wells were required. Cross-reactive clonotypes were defined as significantly expanded in SARS-CoV-2 spike wells and in at least one common cold coronavirus spike condition. Levenshtein distance calculated with the stringdist R package was used to assess CDR3 similarity, and unrooted trees were constructed with ape in R 3.6.1. TCRdb stores this immuneACCESS table with in-frame sequences only. Part of the clones is absent; in the studies checked, under half of the shortfall reflects unresolved V genes, and no reason is known for the rest. V, J and clone size are those of that table, while D and trimming were read from the DNA. The sample table records fewer than 30,000 clones; approximately 72% of these occur just once. 30% of the sample lies in the top ten.

The sequence is built from TRBV5-1 and TRBJ1-1; 5 matching bases give a weak D call of TRBD1. The TCR sequence derives from a human donor who received a COVID-19 vaccine. The material was CD4+ T cells from PBMCs cultured with SARS-CoV-2 spike peptides, obtained before COVID-19 vaccination. This specimen's cell subset or site label, interpreted: SARS-CoV-2 spike overlapping peptide pool stimulation. The DNA reads as follows: TGCGCCAGCAGCTCACAGGCCCCGAGGAACACTGAAGCTTTCTTT. It translates to CASSSQAPRNTEAFF.